The rows below give T cell receptor beta chains drawn from one sample of a study of blood T cell repertoires in COVID-19. Assay: immunoSEQ multiplex PCR; the TCRdb copy retains only in-frame clones and omits some. The table records about 180,000 clones, 80% to 90% of them present only once. Sequenced: peripheral blood. The receptors originated from a man between 18 and 29 years old who had recovered from COVID-19. The CDR3 runs from the conserved cysteine through the conserved F or W. Each record gives: V gene, J gene, CDR3 protein.

TRBV7-9,TRBJ1-5,CASSSPRQPQHF
TRBV6-5,TRBJ2-7,CASRTGGYEQYF
TRBV11-3,TRBJ2-5,CASSITATSGIETQYF
TRBV18,TRBJ2-2,CASSPNAINTGELFF
TRBV12-5,TRBJ2-4,CASGLSAGVGSIQYF
TRBV7-2,TRBJ1-6,CASSLAGTGNSPLHF
TRBV29-1,TRBJ2-3,CSVIGQGSDTQYF
TRBV5-1,TRBJ2-5,CASSSTGTSGAQETQYF
TRBV27,TRBJ2-7,CASSLPPDYRSYEQYF
TRBV28,TRBJ2-7,CASSLSGLNEQYF
TRBV23-1,TRBJ1-3,CASSQHSQGANGNTIYF
TRBV5-4,TRBJ2-1,CASSARGRDDEQFF
TRBV5-4,TRBJ1-4,CASSGGTAANEKLFF
TRBV9,TRBJ2-5,CASSQGQFQETQYF
TRBV3-1/TRBV3-2,TRBJ1-1,CASSQDREGEAFF
TRBV4-1,TRBJ2-5,CASSQDHRGPETQYF
TRBV10-1,TRBJ2-2,CASKTSGPSGTGELFF
TRBV5-4,TRBJ2-5,CASSDDKAGVPETQYF
TRBV9,TRBJ2-2,CASSVKRGRGTGELFF
TRBV5-4,TRBJ1-1,CASSWGGTGVSEAFF
TRBV19,TRBJ1-1,CASSPFRGSEAFF
TRBV11-3,TRBJ2-5,CASSFTGAGETQYF
TRBV9,TRBJ2-5,CASSSGPKKETQYF
TRBV10-3,TRBJ2-7,CAISADRGLSYEQYF
TRBV18,TRBJ2-6,CASRASGANVLTF
TRBV7-7,TRBJ2-2,CASSLSTSGTGGELFF
TRBV11-3,TRBJ2-3,CASSLGTPRADTQYF
TRBV10-2,TRBJ1-6,CASSEVGTGGNSPLHF
TRBV7-2,TRBJ2-1,CASSLEGGSSYNEQFF
TRBV6-5,TRBJ1-2,CASSYNLEAVYGYTF
TRBV7-8,TRBJ2-1,CASSWGGGRTYNEQFF
TRBV6-5,TRBJ2-6,CASSYSRASGANVLTF
TRBV28,TRBJ2-3,CASLTAPSPQYF
TRBV4-3,TRBJ2-1,CASSPGGLGNEQFF
TRBV5-5,TRBJ1-1,CASSFFTRNTEAFF